Here is one T cell receptor beta chain with its context. Its antigen is still unknown. CDR1 is LNHDA and CDR2 is SQIVND in the germline V gene (reference sequence). The CDR3 has 12 residues. Trimming left V 9 bases short and J 5 bases short, with 13 bases between. TCRdb's copy holds only in-frame clones and misses some; the assay was immunoSEQ multiplex PCR. The sample has around 130,000 clones, around 80% seen once. This specimen belongs to a study of a mutant IDH1 vaccine in newly diagnosed glioma. The overall study: Vaccination followed radiotherapy alone by 4-6 weeks, or accompanied temozolomide cycles.

Noted time point: week 11, during vaccination. In every dose of vaccine, 300 ug of mutant IDH1 20-mer peptide was given alongside topical imiquimod. Each donor presented with a new WHO grade 3 or 4 astrocytoma that tested IDH1-mutant and showed ATRX loss. Regarding the study as a whole: Altogether, approximately 93% of patients exhibited vaccine-induced immune responses. Changes to the top peripheral T cell clonotypes appeared unrelated to pseudoprogression.

Here the sequenced sample was PBMCs, taken from a glioma patient whose treatment included an IDH1 peptide vaccine. This chain joins TRBV19 and TRBJ2-5, with D possibly TRBD2 on 5 matching bases. The source of this sequence is a middle-aged man with glioma. CDR3: CASRGSIETQYF. CDR3 sequence (DNA): TGTGCCAGCAGAGGGAGTATCGAGACCCAGTACTTC.